The 8 T cell receptor beta chains below were found in one sample sequenced in a study of blood T cell repertoires in COVID-19. Here immunoSEQ multiplex PCR was the method, and the copy in TCRdb shows in-frame clones only, minus some. The repertoire holds around 100,000 clones, with about 87% as singletons. Sequencing input: peripheral blood. Receptors were obtained from a human donor in a cohort sampled during active or convalescent COVID-19.

The chain employs TRBV12-5 and TRBJ2-3, with TRBD1 matching over 10 bases. Germline V gives CDR1 LGHNT, CDR2 FRNRAP. V shed 6 bases and J 3 bases; nucleotides not matched to a gene: 6. The CDR3 sequence is 15 residues long. CDR3 sequence reads: CASGPGQGGTDTQYF. The CDR3 DNA is TGTGCTAGTGGGCCAGGACAGGGGGGGACAGATACGCAGTATTTT.

This rearrangement joins TRBV24-1 to TRBJ2-7; D is uncertain. In germline, CDR1 is KGHDR, CDR2 SFDVKD. V was clipped by 5 bases and J by 3 bases, with 10 bases between them. This CDR3 is built from 13 residues. The CDR3 here is CATSARSGYEQYF. CDR3 nucleotides: TGTGCCACCAGTGCCCGGTCGGGCTACGAGCAGTACTTC.

The chain links TRBV12-3 or TRBV12-4 to TRBJ1-2, with 7 bases lining up with TRBD1. The CDR3 sequence is 12 residues long. V shed 5 bases, J shed 8 bases, and the junction held 5 bases outside the gene matches. CDR3 protein: CASSPTGMGYTF. The CDR3 DNA sequence: TGTGCCAGCAGTCCGACAGGGATGGGCTACACCTTC.

The genes are TRBV5-4 and TRBJ1-6, with a possible D match to TRBD1 (6 bases). Germline V gene lookup returns CDR1 SGHNT and CDR2 YYREEE (reference sequence). Deletions cut 4 bases from V and 10 bases from J, with 12 bases between. This CDR3 contains 13 residues. For the CDR3, the DNA is TGTGCCAGCAGCACCGACAGGTTCTCACCCCTCCACTTT. Its translation is CASSTDRFSPLHF.

A note on this clone: An end of the junction does not agree with germline; a read error may underlie this. This rearrangement joins TRBV5-6 to TRBJ2-7; possible D gene TRBD1, 5 bases. There are 13 residues in the CDR3. The germline gives CDR1 SGHDT, CDR2 YYEEEE. The CDR3 is CASSLDSRYGQYF. In DNA, the CDR3 is TGTGCCAGCAGCTTAGACAGCCGCTACGGGCAGTACTTC.

The V call is TRBV19, the J call TRBJ1-6; D may be TRBD1 (6 bases). The CDR3 sequence is 14 residues long. The V end lost 4 bases, the J end lost 7 bases, and 11 bases lay between the germline ends. Germline V gene data show CDR1 as LNHDA and CDR2 as SQIVND (reference sequence). DNA for the CDR3: TGTGCCAGTAGTACGACAGGTGGGAATTCACCCCTCCACTTT. Translation: CASSTTGGNSPLHF.

The genes are TRBV29-1 and TRBJ1-2; no firm D call. This CDR3 has 11 residues. Germline V CDR1 and CDR2: SQVTM, ANQGSEA. The ends were cut back, 0 bases at V and 9 bases at J, with 8 bases in the middle. CDR3 bases: TGCAGCGTTGAAGACCGGGGTAGCTACACCTTC. Translated, it gives CSVEDRGSYTF.

DNA of the CDR3: TGTGCCAGCAGCCCGGGACAGGGGGGATTGAACACTGAAGCTTTCTTT. This encodes CASSPGQGGLNTEAFF. The chain couples TRBV5-4 to TRBJ1-1; TRBD1 matches 11 bases. This CDR3 comprises 16 residues. J lost 0 bases, V lost 4 bases, and 5 bases had no gene match. The germline V gene has CDR1 SGHNT and CDR2 YYREEE (reference sequence).